The 12 T cell receptor beta chains in this list originate from one sample, sequenced in a study of tumor-infiltrating lymphocytes in primary liver carcinoma. Unsorted bulk tissue of about 18-34 mg yielded co-extracted RNA and DNA. Production of TCR beta cDNA used roughly 0.55 ug total RNA together with a constant-region primer. A slightly modified ARM-PCR protocol with three nested multiplex PCR rounds produced these TCR beta libraries. The first two PCR rounds used TRBV1-TRBV30 primers with a Cbeta primer, around 10 cycles each. From the multiplex PCR reads, TCRdb called clonotypes with MiXCR, one entry per CDR3 protein. There are about 120,000 distinct CDR3 sequences in the sample; under 70% occur only once, and more than 7% lies in the top ten. The sequenced sample was tumor-adjacent normal liver tissue. These receptors all stem from an older woman with primary liver carcinoma and hepatitis B virus infection.

This clonotype was counted between two and nine times. The chain has TRBV7-6 and TRBJ2-1, with a possible D match to TRBD1 (5 bases). This CDR3 region has 14 residues. Germline V gene data show CDR1 as SGHVS and CDR2 as FNYEAQ. Trimming pared 5 bases from V and 8 bases from J, leaving 16 bases between. The CDR3 coding sequence is TGTGCCAGCAGCGGCGTGACAGTCGGCGATGAGCAGTTCTTC. This encodes CASSGVTVGDEQFF.

The chain links TRBV6-5 to TRBJ2-7; D unclear. Looked up from germline, CDR1 is MNHEY and CDR2 is SVGAGI. V was pared by 0 bases and J by 4 bases, with 13 bases between. The CDR3 is 15 amino acids. In DNA form, the CDR3 reads TGTGCCAGCAGTTACTCGTGGTCTGGGGTATACGAGCAGTACTTC. It specifies CASSYSWSGVYEQYF.

Details on this clonotype: At one boundary the junction diverges from the germline segment, which might be a read error. This sequence joins TRBV15 and TRBJ2-7; tentative D call: TRBD2 (6 bases). The CDR3 loop spans 13 amino acids. Per germline, CDR1 LNHNV and CDR2 YYDKDF (reference sequence). CDR3 bases: TGTGCCACCAGCCCGACTAGATTCTACAAGCAGTACTTC. Amino acids: CATSPTRFYKQYF.

This clonotype has at least ten counts. The chain couples TRBV10-3 to TRBJ1-4, with D possibly matching TRBD1 (5 bases). This CDR3 is 13 amino acids long. Trimming pared 3 bases from V and 7 bases from J, leaving 9 bases between. Germline CDR1 ENHRY, CDR2 SYGVKD. The CDR3 protein is CAISESGGEKLFF. The CDR3 DNA is TGTGCCATCAGTGAATCTGGGGGTGAAAAACTGTTTTTT.

As concerns this clonotype: A much larger clone lies a single base off, so this may be a read error. This sequence joins TRBV28 and TRBJ1-6, with D unclear. The CDR3 is made up of 14 amino acids. Trimming removed 0 bases at V and 6 bases at J, with 6 bases between. Germline values: CDR1 MDHEN, CDR2 SYDVKM. CDR3 region: CASSLWMPNSPLHF. In DNA, the CDR3 is TGTGCCAGCAGTTTATGGATGCCTAATTCACCCCTCCACTTT. The full variable domain, in which reference TRBV28 and TRBJ1-6 provide the parts outside the CDR3, is DVKVTQSSRYLVKRTGEKVFLECVQDMDHENMFWYRQDPGLGLRLIYFSYDVKMKEKGDIPEGYSVSREKKERFSLILESASTNQTSMYLCASSLWMPNSPLHFGNGTRLTVT.

This clonotype was observed at least ten times. This sequence joins TRBV30 and TRBJ1-2; D is uncertain. With 5 bases removed from V and 5 bases from J, the gap between germline ends came to 12 bases. This CDR3 has 12 residues. Germline loops: CDR1 GTSNPN, CDR2 SVGIG (reference sequence). The CDR3 reads CAWAGRGYGYTF. The CDR3 DNA sequence: TGTGCCTGGGCAGGACGAGGGTATGGCTACACCTTC.

Of note for this clonotype: The CDR3 carries no conserved terminal phenylalanine or tryptophan, so it likely arises from a read error. The chain couples TRBV29-1 to TRBJ2-1; maybe TRBD1 (6 bases). Germline CDR1 is SQVTM and CDR2 is ANQGSEA. CDR3 size: 14 residues. CDR3 sequence: CNVGRGFNYNEQFY. CDR3 bases: TGCAACGTCGGCAGGGGTTTTAACTACAATGAGCAGTTCTAC.

Comments on this clonotype: This likely comes from a read error, as the CDR3 has no conserved phenylalanine or tryptophan at its end. V is TRBV11-2 and J is TRBJ1-1; tentative D call: TRBD1 (5 bases). The CDR3 is 15 amino acids. Germline V lookup: CDR1 SGHAT, CDR2 FQNNGV. Trimming cost V 5 bases and J 1 base, with 14 bases left between them. The CDR3: CASSKRDTGNTEAFI. CDR3 DNA: TGTGCCAGCAGCAAACGGGATACAGGGAACACTGAAGCTTTCATT.

A word on this clonotype: At one boundary the junction diverges from the germline segment, which might be a read error. The rearrangement joins TRBV7-8 to TRBJ1-1; D is unresolved. The CDR3 is 14 amino acids. Germline V gives CDR1 SGHVS, CDR2 FQNEAQ. The CDR3 nucleotides are TGTACCAGCAGCCTGATCCTAGCGGGGACTGAAGCTTTCTTT. Encoded protein: CTSSLILAGTEAFF.

In regard to this clonotype: Without the conserved terminal phenylalanine or tryptophan, this CDR3 likely stems from a read error. The V and J genes are TRBV11-2 and TRBJ2-1; no definite D call. Germline CDR1 SGHAT, CDR2 FQNNGV. There are 17 residues in the CDR3. CDR3 DNA sequence: TGTGCCAGCAGCTTTACCTCACTGAGGAGCTCCTGCAATGAGCAGTTCCTC. This codes for CASSFTSLRSSCNEQFL.

Points on this clonotype: Just one base apart from a much larger clone, this may be a read error. The chain employs TRBV30 and TRBJ1-1; 7 bases map to TRBD1. CDR1 is GTSNPN and CDR2 is SVGIG in the germline V gene (reference sequence). The CDR3 is made up of 12 amino acids. The CDR3: CAWKGQNIEAFF. In nucleotides, the CDR3 is TGTGCCTGGAAGGGACAGAACATTGAAGCTTTCTTT.

As concerns this clonotype: The junction shows a germline mismatch at one end, possibly a read error. J is TRBJ1-2 and V is TRBV29-1, with D uncertain. Germline lookup yields CDR1 SQVTM and CDR2 ANQGSEA. CDR3 length equals 14 residues. The CDR3 here is CSVGTYDGSYDYAF. CDR3 DNA: TGCAGCGTTGGAACCTATGACGGTTCCTATGACTACGCCTTC. The full variable domain, its missing parts supplied by reference TRBV29-1 and TRBJ1-2, is SAVISQKPSRDICQRGTSLTIQCQVDSQVTMMFWYRQQPGQSLTLIATANQGSEATYESGFVIDKFPISRPNLTFSTLTVSNMSPEDSSIYLCSVGTYDGSYDYAFGSGTRLTVV.